Presented here are 14 T cell receptor beta chains from one specimen sequenced in a study of T cell changes during pregnancy in multiple sclerosis. Sequencing used immunoSEQ multiplex PCR; TCRdb keeps in-frame clones, though not all of them. The sample shows 41,000 or so clones, 90% of them seen only once. The sequences come from CD8+ T cells from peripheral blood mononuclear cells, collected in the third trimester of pregnancy. The receptors come from a female donor with multiple sclerosis, enrolled in a pregnancy study.

The chain employs TRBV19 and TRBJ2-3; D is uncertain. V was cut by 5 bases and J by 0 bases, with 12 bases left in between. The CDR3 runs 15 residues. From germline, CDR1 is LNHDA and CDR2 SQIVND (reference sequence). This chain's CDR3 is CASSVTGPSTDTQYF. The DNA for the CDR3 is TGTGCCAGTAGTGTCACGGGTCCTAGCACAGATACGCAGTATTTT.

The V call is TRBV28, the J call TRBJ2-3, with TRBD2 matching over 8 bases. After removal of 1 base from V and 1 base from J, the junction contained 1 base not matched to a gene. CDR1 is MDHEN and CDR2 is SYDVKM in the germline V gene. There are 15 residues in the CDR3. This CDR3 reads CASSLLAGRTDTQYF. The CDR3, as DNA: TGTGCCAGCAGTTTATTAGCGGGGCGCACAGATACGCAGTATTTT.

V usage is TRBV5-6 and J usage is TRBJ2-7; 12 bases agree with TRBD2. This CDR3 region has 16 residues. V lost 4 bases to trimming and J lost 2 bases; unmatched junction nucleotides: 7. From germline, CDR1 is SGHDT and CDR2 YYEEEE. CDR3 region: CASSERLAGEAYEQYF. The DNA for the CDR3 is TGTGCCAGCAGCGAACGACTAGCGGGAGAAGCCTACGAGCAGTACTTC.

The genes are TRBV30 and TRBJ2-1; tentatively, D is TRBD1 (6 bases). Germline-derived CDR1 and CDR2 are GTSNPN and SVGIG (reference sequence). This CDR3 spans 14 amino acids. Trimming removed 0 bases at V and 6 bases at J, with 12 bases between. CDR3 region: CAWSVGQGRNEQFF. The CDR3 DNA reads as TGTGCCTGGAGTGTGGGGCAGGGGCGCAATGAGCAGTTCTTC.

The chain employs TRBV23-1 and TRBJ2-7; TRBD1 matches 9 bases. TRBV23-1 is assigned to the ORF class and has an uncertain function. The CDR3 has 17 amino acids. J lost 1 base, V lost 6 bases, and 13 bases had no gene match. The CDR3 protein is CASRLYTGQGKSYEQYF. The CDR3 DNA is TGCGCCAGCAGACTATATACCGGACAGGGGAAATCCTACGAGCAGTACTTC.

This chain uses TRBV11-2 with TRBJ2-5; TRBD1 matches 9 bases. Looked up from germline, CDR1 is SGHAT and CDR2 is FQNNGV. J gave up 4 bases and V 5 bases, and 11 bases lay outside the gene matches. The length of the CDR3 is 16 residues. The DNA for the CDR3 is TGTGCCAGCAGCCCAAGCGGGACAGGGAGGCGAGAGACCCAGTACTTC. It translates to CASSPSGTGRRETQYF.

The chain combines TRBV28 with TRBJ1-1; D unresolved. The CDR3 has 11 amino acids. Trimming took off 3 bases at V and 7 bases at J, with 6 bases between the two ends. Germline CDR1 reads MDHEN; CDR2 reads SYDVKM. Written as DNA, the CDR3 is TGTGCCAGCAGTTTTCTCGGTGAAGCTTTCTTT. It specifies CASSFLGEAFF.

The genes are TRBV27 and TRBJ2-3, with TRBD1 matching over 7 bases. Germline values: CDR1 MNHEY, CDR2 SMNVEV (reference sequence). Trimming at V came to 5 bases and at J to 1 base, leaving 6 bases not matched to a gene. The CDR3 length is 15 residues. The CDR3: CASSPHRGGTDTQYF. As DNA, the CDR3 is TGTGCCAGCAGTCCGCACAGGGGAGGCACAGATACGCAGTATTTT.

The V and J genes are TRBV7-6 and TRBJ2-1; a possible D gene is TRBD1 (5 bases). Germline CDR1 reads SGHVS; CDR2 reads FNYEAQ. Deletions cut 5 bases from V and 3 bases from J, with 11 bases between. There are 14 residues in the CDR3. CDR3 nucleotides: TGTGCCAGCAGCCAAACAGGCAGCTACAATGAGCAGTTCTTC. Protein sequence: CASSQTGSYNEQFF. The complete variable domain, with remaining parts taken from reference TRBV7-6 and TRBJ2-1, reads GAGVSQSPRYKVTKRGQDVALRCDPISGHVSLYWYRQALGQGPEFLTYFNYEAQQDKSGLPNDRFSAERPEGSISTLTIQRTEQRDSAMYRCASSQTGSYNEQFFGPGTRLTVL.

CDR3: CASTGGSANVLTF. The CDR3 bases are TGTGCCAGCACAGGGGGCAGCGCCAACGTCCTGACTTTC. The V gene is TRBV19, the J gene TRBJ2-6; the match to TRBD1 covers 9 bases. Trimming at V came to 9 bases and at J to 7 bases, leaving 4 bases not matched to a gene. Per the germline V gene, CDR1 is LNHDA and CDR2 is SQIVND (reference sequence). There are 13 residues in the CDR3.

This rearrangement joins TRBV10-3 to TRBJ1-1; 8 bases align to TRBD1. The CDR3 covers 13 residues. V dropped 10 bases and J dropped 3; count of bases not matched to a gene: 7. Germline V gene data show CDR1 as ENHRY and CDR2 as SYGVKD. In nucleotides, the CDR3 is TGTGCCACGGTACAGGGGGTTGACACTGAAGCTTTCTTT. This gives the protein CATVQGVDTEAFF.

V gene TRBV7-9 combines with J gene TRBJ2-1; the match to TRBD2 covers 7 bases. Per the germline V gene, CDR1 is SEHNR and CDR2 is FQNEAQ (reference sequence). V trimming: 10 bases; J trimming: 10 bases; junction bases outside the gene matches: 7. This CDR3 spans 11 amino acids. CDR3 amino acids: CATTLGGEQFF. CDR3 nucleotide sequence: TGTGCCACGACACTCGGGGGGGAGCAGTTCTTC.

This sequence joins TRBV5-1 and TRBJ1-6; possibly TRBD1 for D (5 bases). Trimming removed 4 bases at V and 3 bases at J, with 8 bases between. The CDR3 totals 14 residues. From germline, CDR1 is SGHRS and CDR2 YFSETQ. This CDR3 is CASSLGDYNSPLHF. The CDR3 DNA is TGCGCCAGCAGCCTAGGGGACTATAATTCACCCCTCCACTTT.

V gene TRBV9 combines with J gene TRBJ1-2, with D tentatively TRBD1 (6 bases). V was pared by 0 bases and J by 2 bases, with 8 bases between. CDR3 length equals 14 residues. Germline-derived CDR1 and CDR2 are SGDLS and YYNGEE. The CDR3 bases are TGTGCCAGCAGCGTAGATACAGGGAACTATGGCTACACCTTC. Encoded protein: CASSVDTGNYGYTF. Full variable domain (rest looked up from reference TRBV9 and TRBJ1-2): DSGVTQTPKHLITATGQRVTLRCSPRSGDLSVYWYQQSLDQGLQFLIQYYNGEERAKGNILERFSAQQFPDLHSELNLSSLELGDSALYFCASSVDTGNYGYTFGSGTRLTVV.